This T cell receptor (beta chain) was retrieved from a study of vaccination effects on CD4 cells after COVID-19. Study details: After the second dose, samples were taken at median day 72.

TCRdb's table, derived via immunoSEQ multiplex PCR, lists solely in-frame clones and lacks some. The top ten clones hold around 3.5% of a sample with some 46,000 clones, over 60% of them seen once. Germline CDR1 is SGHTA and CDR2 is FQGNSA. Trimming stripped 5 bases from V and 2 bases from J, with 16 bases between. The CDR3 has 16 residues. With regard to this clone: Its antigen is as yet unknown.

Following 10 days of culture, CD4+ T cells were isolated. Their SARS-CoV-2 infection, verified by PCR, occurred between March and December 2020. The vaccine given was either BNT162b2 or mRNA-1273, in two doses. Points from the study as a whole: Infection-derived and vaccine-derived clones contracted markedly late after vaccination.

The chain employs TRBV7-2 and TRBJ1-3, with D perhaps TRBD1 (6 bases). Source: CD4+ T cells from PBMCs cultured without peptide, taken after COVID-19 vaccination. This clonotype originated in a human donor who had a prior SARS-CoV-2 infection. The CDR3 DNA follows: TGTGCCAGCAGCGCCACCTTTGGACAGCCTGGAAACACCATATATTTT. Encoded protein: CASSATFGQPGNTIYF.